A single sample is the source of the 15 T cell receptor beta chains below, sequenced in a study of blood T cell repertoires in COVID-19. Some clones are missing from TCRdb's copy, which holds only in-frame ones; the method was immunoSEQ multiplex PCR. Of about 68,000 clones detected, about 86% appear once; the ten largest clones hold 1.4%. Sequences were obtained from peripheral blood. The receptor source for this set is a woman aged 60-70 years with acute or convalescent COVID-19.

The chain couples TRBV4-1 to TRBJ1-2; D gene unclear. The CDR3 is made up of 21 amino acids. Germline V gives CDR1 MGHRA, CDR2 YSYEKL. Trimming removed 3 bases at V and 1 base at J, with 30 bases between. The CDR3 protein is CASSQPWVLSDLVEVNYGYTF. The CDR3 nucleotides are TGCGCCAGCAGCCAGCCCTGGGTCCTGTCGGATTTGGTGGAGGTTAACTATGGCTACACCTTC.

The V call is TRBV3-1 (or the pseudogene TRBV3-2), the J call TRBJ2-1, with D perhaps matching TRBD1 (6 bases). The CDR3 sequence is 13 residues long. Germline CDR1 is LGHDT and CDR2 is YNNKEL (reference sequence). With 1 base removed from V and 13 bases from J, the gap between germline ends came to 14 bases. CDR3 DNA sequence: TGTGCCAGCAGCCAAGCTTCCGGGACAACACAGTTCTTC. This codes for CASSQASGTTQFF.

This clone was counted between two and nine times. V and J are TRBV6-5 and TRBJ1-1; D is ambiguous. The germline gives CDR1 MNHEY, CDR2 SVGAGI. Trimming left V 8 bases short and J 8 bases short, with 18 bases between. The CDR3 is made up of 13 amino acids. CDR3 residues: CASFESAGLEAFF. DNA for the CDR3: TGTGCCAGCTTCGAAAGCGCGGGTTTGGAAGCTTTCTTT.

The CDR3 coding sequence is TGCGCCAGCAGCTCGGGACTAGTCCAAGAGACCCAGTACTTC. This codes for CASSSGLVQETQYF. V usage is TRBV5-1 and J usage is TRBJ2-5; 8 bases align to TRBD2. This CDR3 is built from 14 residues. Germline V gene sequence: CDR1 SGHRS, CDR2 YFSETQ. V dropped 3 bases and J dropped 1; count of bases not matched to a gene: 2. Complete variable domain (other parts from reference TRBV5-1 and TRBJ2-5): KAGVTQTPRYLIKTRGQQVTLSCSPISGHRSVSWYQQTPGQGLQFLFEYFSETQRNKGNFPGRFSGRQFSNSRSEMNVSTLELGDSALYLCASSSGLVQETQYFGPGTRLLVL.

The rearrangement links TRBV12-5 to TRBJ2-1, with D possibly TRBD2 on 7 matching bases. The V gene lost 1 base and the J gene lost 6 bases, with 19 bases spanning the gap. Germline V lookup: CDR1 LGHNT, CDR2 FRNRAP. The CDR3 has 17 residues. The CDR3 here is CASGLAKGGLTPNEQFF. The CDR3 region has the DNA TGTGCTAGTGGTTTGGCAAAGGGGGGACTAACCCCCAATGAGCAGTTCTTC.

The chain carries TRBV10-3 and TRBJ2-2, with D possibly being TRBD1 (5 bases). Germline V gives CDR1 ENHRY, CDR2 SYGVKD. V was trimmed by 5 bases and J by 9 bases, leaving 13 bases between them. The CDR3 consists of 13 residues. For the CDR3, the DNA is TGTGCCATCAGTACAGGCAAGGGGTGGGAGCTGTTTTTT. Its protein product is CAISTGKGWELFF.

The chain employs TRBV9 and TRBJ2-2; TRBD2 might be the D (6 bases). Germline loops: CDR1 SGDLS, CDR2 YYNGEE. CDR3 length equals 14 residues. V lost 0 bases to trimming and J lost 5 bases, with 8 bases between them. CDR3 sequence (DNA): TGTGCCAGCAGCGTAGCCGGGGGAACCGGGGAGCTGTTTTTT. It codes for CASSVAGGTGELFF.

Only a few counts were recorded for this clone. The chain couples TRBV18 to TRBJ1-4, with D unresolved. The CDR3 has 15 residues. Trimming shortened V by 3 bases and J by 5 bases, and 13 bases separated the two germline ends. Per the germline V gene, CDR1 is KGHSH and CDR2 is LQKENI. CDR3 region: CASSPLGQTNEKLFF. The CDR3 nucleotides are TGTGCCAGCTCACCCCTTGGGCAGACAAATGAAAAACTGTTTTTT.

This clone appeared once. CDR3 nucleotide sequence: TGTGCCAGCAGGGGGACAGCGGGTAATGAGCAGTTCTTC. Its protein product is CASRGTAGNEQFF. The rearrangement links TRBV5-4 to TRBJ2-1, with D possibly TRBD1 on 7 matching bases. V was pared by 5 bases and J by 7 bases, with 13 bases between. CDR1 is SGHNT, CDR2 YYREEE, per germline (reference sequence). The CDR3 has 13 residues.

The DNA of the CDR3 is TGCAGCGTTAGGGGGCCGGGGGCTGGAAACACCATATATTTT. Translation gives CSVRGPGAGNTIYF. V and J are TRBV29-1 and TRBJ1-3, with 7 bases identical to TRBD1. After removal of 5 bases from V and 2 bases from J, the junction contained 6 bases not matched to a gene. Germline-derived CDR1 and CDR2 are SQVTM and ANQGSEA. The CDR3 runs to 14 residues.

This clone was seen only a few times. The genes are TRBV7-9 and TRBJ1-2, with D possibly matching TRBD1 (5 bases). V lost 5 bases to trimming and J lost 5 bases, with 12 bases between them. This CDR3 has 13 residues. The germline gives CDR1 SEHNR, CDR2 FQNEAQ (reference sequence). The CDR3: CASSPNGGYGYTF. DNA for the CDR3: TGTGCCAGCAGCCCTAACGGGGGGTATGGCTACACCTTC.

The rearrangement joins TRBV7-6 to TRBJ1-3; D is unclear. Trimming removed 5 bases at V and 1 base at J, with 6 bases between. This CDR3 spans 13 amino acids. In germline, CDR1 is SGHVS, CDR2 FNYEAQ. CDR3 DNA: TGTGCCAGCAGCCGGGTTTCTGGAAACACCATATATTTT. Translating it yields CASSRVSGNTIYF.

The V gene is TRBV29-1, the J gene TRBJ2-1; 7 bases align to TRBD2. V dropped 3 bases and J dropped 8; count of bases not matched to a gene: 10. Germline assignment: CDR1 SQVTM and CDR2 ANQGSEA. The CDR3 covers 14 residues. In DNA form, the CDR3 reads TGCAGCGTTGATAACCAGCGGGAACGCTATGAGCAGTTCTTC. Protein: CSVDNQRERYEQFF.

The V gene is TRBV15, the J gene TRBJ1-5, with TRBD1 matching 8 bases. Trimming removed 5 bases from V and 4 bases from J; junction bases left unmatched: 7. Germline CDR1 reads LNHNV; CDR2 reads YYDKDF (reference sequence). The CDR3 consists of 15 residues. In DNA, the CDR3 is TGTGCCACCAGCTCCCGGGACAGGCTTAATCAGCCCCAGCATTTT. Translated: CATSSRDRLNQPQHF.

This chain links TRBV5-1 with TRBJ2-5, with TRBD2 as a possible D gene (6 bases). The V end was cut by 0 bases, the J end by 5 bases, with 11 bases between. The CDR3 length is 14 residues. Germline CDR1 and CDR2: SGHRS and YFSETQ. The CDR3 DNA is TGCGCCAGCAGCTTGGTGGAGGGAGAGGAGACCCAGTACTTC. It specifies CASSLVEGEETQYF.